Below are 10 T cell receptor beta chains sequenced from a single sample in a study of beta chain features in type 1 diabetes. The investigators reverse transcribed all of the isolated RNA, so they sequenced expressed TCRB transcripts. TCRdb's table, derived via immunoSEQ multiplex PCR, lists solely in-frame clones and lacks some. The table records 330,000 or so clones, roughly 13% of them present only once. Their antigens remain unidentified. Regarding the study as a whole: People with Type 1 diabetes carried modestly yet significantly shorter TCRB CDR3s in all four CD4+ subsets.

Sequencing was done on a sample of naive CD4+ T cells from blood. The receptors shown here come from a woman younger than 35 with type 1 diabetes.

The gene calls are TRBV18 and TRBJ2-7, with D maybe TRBD2 (6 bases). The CDR3 is 15 amino acids. Trimming removed 3 bases at V and 0 bases at J, with 12 bases between. CDR1 KGHSH and CDR2 LQKENI come from the germline V gene. CDR3 coding DNA: TGTGCCAGCTCACCTTGGGACGGGAGCTCCTACGAGCAGTACTTC. It codes for CASSPWDGSSYEQYF. Drawing the rest from reference TRBV18 and TRBJ2-7, the complete variable domain is NAGVMQNPRHLVRRRGQEARLRCSPMKGHSHVYWYRQLPEEGLKFMVYLQKENIIDESGMPKERFSAEFPKEGPSILRIQQVVRGDSAAYFCASSPWDGSSYEQYFGPGTRLTVT.

The rearrangement uses TRBV28 and TRBJ2-7; TRBD1 matches 7 bases. The junction had 8 bases not matched to a gene; V was cut back by 3 bases and J by 12 bases. Germline values: CDR1 MDHEN, CDR2 SYDVKM. This CDR3 spans 12 amino acids. This CDR3 is CASSLGQAGGYF. The CDR3 coding sequence is TGTGCCAGCAGTTTGGGCCAGGCAGGGGGGTACTTC.

The table lists this clone with a few counts. The V and J genes are TRBV5-4 and TRBJ2-5, with a weak D call TRBD2 (6 bases). The V and J ends lost 7 bases and 1 base respectively, with 17 bases between them. This CDR3 region has 15 residues. Germline-derived CDR1 and CDR2 are SGHNT and YYREEE (reference sequence). The CDR3, as DNA: TGTGCCAGCGGACCGGGACTTCCAACCCAAGAGACCCAGTACTTC. The encoded protein is CASGPGLPTQETQYF.

This clone was picked up one time. The V gene is TRBV14, the J gene TRBJ1-4; no firm D call. Trimming took 1 base from V and 4 from J, leaving 7 bases between them. The length of the CDR3 is 14 residues. CDR1 and CDR2 (germline): SGHDN, FVKESK. The chain's CDR3 is CASSQGAGNEKLFF. CDR3 sequence (DNA): TGTGCCAGCAGCCAAGGGGCTGGTAATGAAAAACTGTTTTTT. Full variable domain (remainder filled in from reference TRBV14 and TRBJ1-4): EAGVTQFPSHSVIEKGQTVTLRCDPISGHDNLYWYRRVMGKEIKFLLHFVKESKQDESGMPNNRFLAERTGGTYSTLKVQPAELEDSGVYFCASSQGAGNEKLFFGSGTQLSVL.

The rearrangement joins TRBV7-2 to TRBJ2-3; TRBD2 is a possible D gene (5 bases). V was trimmed by 4 bases and J by 2 bases, leaving 13 bases between them. Germline CDR1 reads SGHTA; CDR2 reads FQGNSA. This CDR3 has 15 amino acids. The CDR3 loop is CASSWRSSYTDTQYF. The DNA for the CDR3 is TGTGCCAGCAGCTGGAGATCTAGCTACACAGATACGCAGTATTTT.

This clone was seen a handful of times. The chain links TRBV6-5 to TRBJ2-5, with 10 nucleotides matching TRBD1. The CDR3 loop spans 14 amino acids. The J segment lost 4 bases and the V segment lost 4 bases, leaving 3 bases of the junction unmatched. CDR1 MNHEY and CDR2 SVGAGI come from the germline V gene. The CDR3 bases are TGTGCCAGCAGTTCGTGGACAGGGGGAGAGACCCAGTACTTC. It is translated as CASSSWTGGETQYF.

The chain carries TRBV15 and TRBJ1-2; D unresolved. The ends were cut back, 0 bases at V and 7 bases at J, with 9 bases in the middle. CDR3 size: 13 residues. Germline CDR1 and CDR2: LNHNV and YYDKDF (reference sequence). As DNA, the CDR3 is TGTGCCACCAGCAGAGAAGTGGCGGCTGGCTACACCTTC. This encodes CATSREVAAGYTF.

This clone has just a few counts. This sequence joins TRBV18 and TRBJ2-5, with D tentatively TRBD2 (6 bases). Germline lookup yields CDR1 KGHSH and CDR2 LQKENI. The CDR3 has 15 amino acids. Trimming took 6 bases from V and 5 from J, leaving 19 bases between them. The CDR3, as DNA: TGTGCCAGCTCGCCGATGAGCGGGCAAGGGGAGACCCAGTACTTC. It yields the protein CASSPMSGQGETQYF. Complete variable domain (other parts from reference TRBV18 and TRBJ2-5): NAGVMQNPRHLVRRRGQEARLRCSPMKGHSHVYWYRQLPEEGLKFMVYLQKENIIDESGMPKERFSAEFPKEGPSILRIQQVVRGDSAAYFCASSPMSGQGETQYFGPGTRLLVL.

J is TRBJ1-2 and V is TRBV18; 8 bases are shared with TRBD1. This CDR3 comprises 15 residues. Losses at the gene ends were 4 bases for V and 2 bases for J; bases not matched to a gene: 6. The germline gives CDR1 KGHSH, CDR2 LQKENI. CDR3 amino acids: CASSLGRQGNYGYTF. In nucleotides, the CDR3 is TGTGCCAGCTCACTCGGTCGACAGGGGAACTATGGCTACACCTTC. The full variable domain, rest sourced from reference TRBV18 and TRBJ1-2, is NAGVMQNPRHLVRRRGQEARLRCSPMKGHSHVYWYRQLPEEGLKFMVYLQKENIIDESGMPKERFSAEFPKEGPSILRIQQVVRGDSAAYFCASSLGRQGNYGYTFGSGTRLTVV.

The CDR3 sequence: CAISEQAGHQETQYF. The CDR3 DNA reads as TGTGCCATCAGTGAACAAGCGGGACATCAAGAGACCCAGTACTTC. This chain joins TRBV10-3 and TRBJ2-5, with D possibly matching TRBD2 (7 bases). CDR1 and CDR2 (germline): ENHRY, SYGVKD. V was pared by 3 bases and J by 2 bases, with 13 bases between. This CDR3 region has 15 residues.